This passage covers 22 T cell receptor beta chains from one sample sequenced in a study of T cell repertoires in ileal Crohn's disease. Some clones are missing from TCRdb's copy, which holds only in-frame ones; the method was immunoSEQ multiplex PCR. The data contain some 14,000 clones, about three quarters of them singletons. Sequencing used ileal tissue. The receptors derive from an adult with Crohn's disease.

The V and J genes are TRBV7-6 and TRBJ2-3, with 8 bases that match TRBD1. Germline V CDR1 and CDR2: SGHVS, FNYEAQ. The V gene end was trimmed by 4 bases and the J gene end by 2 bases; junction bases not matched to a gene: 8. The CDR3 consists of 16 residues. The CDR3 region is CASSSGTGLNTDTQYF. The CDR3, as DNA: TGTGCCAGCAGCTCCGGGACAGGCCTGAACACAGATACGCAGTATTTT.

This chain uses TRBV28 with TRBJ1-2, with 12 positions matching TRBD1. The V gene end was trimmed by 0 bases and the J gene end by 4 bases; junction bases not matched to a gene: 0. This CDR3 comprises 15 residues. The germline CDR1 and CDR2 sequences are MDHEN and SYDVKM. The CDR3 DNA follows: TGTGCCAGCAGTTTATGGGGACAGGGGGCCTATGGCTACACCTTC. Translation gives CASSLWGQGAYGYTF.

The V gene is TRBV7-8, the J gene TRBJ2-7; D gene unclear. The CDR3 runs 13 residues. CDR1 SGHVS and CDR2 FQNEAQ come from the germline V gene. Trimming left V 1 base short and J 3 bases short, with 7 bases between. DNA for the CDR3: TGTGCCAGCAGCTTAGGAGCCGTCTACGAGCAGTACTTC. It yields the protein CASSLGAVYEQYF.

The chain combines TRBV4-1 with TRBJ2-6, with D unclear. V lost 5 bases, J lost 5 bases, and 19 bases lay in between. The CDR3 spans 17 residues. The germline V gene has CDR1 MGHRA and CDR2 YSYEKL. CDR3 bases: TGCGCCAGCAGCGTAGCCAAACCACAAAGTCGGGCCAACGTCCTGACTTTC. Its protein product is CASSVAKPQSRANVLTF.

The gene calls are TRBV4-3 and TRBJ2-7; D uncertain. V was shortened by 0 bases and J by 12 bases, with 12 bases between the two germline ends. This CDR3 is built from 12 residues. The germline V gene encodes CDR1 LGHNA and CDR2 YSLEER. CDR3 sequence: CASSQDRQRRYF. For the CDR3, the DNA is TGCGCCAGCAGCCAAGATCGGCAGAGGCGGTACTTC.

This chain links TRBV2 with TRBJ1-6; tentative D call: TRBD1 (5 bases). The germline V gene has CDR1 SNHLY and CDR2 FYNNEI. Trimming removed 5 bases from V and 3 bases from J, with 14 bases in between. The CDR3 extends over 16 amino acids. CDR3 in DNA: TGTGCCAGCAGTCCAATTGGGGGGAGCTATAATTCACCCCTCCACTTT. Its translation: CASSPIGGSYNSPLHF.

The chain employs TRBV28 and TRBJ1-3, with 8 bases matching TRBD1. Germline CDR1 is MDHEN and CDR2 is SYDVKM. The V segment lost 4 bases and the J segment 7 bases; nucleotides outside the gene matches: 12. CDR3 length equals 16 residues. CDR3 protein: CASSSTGTGFGNTIYF. The CDR3, as DNA: TGTGCCAGCAGTTCCACCGGGACAGGTTTTGGCAACACCATATATTTT.

The rearrangement uses TRBV2 and TRBJ1-6, with D maybe TRBD1 (6 bases). The CDR3 consists of 16 residues. Germline lookup yields CDR1 SNHLY and CDR2 FYNNEI. V dropped 6 bases and J dropped 1 base, with 13 bases sitting between them. This CDR3 is CASRGGGASYNSPLHF. In DNA, the CDR3 is TGTGCCAGCAGGGGCGGGGGGGCGTCCTATAATTCACCCCTCCACTTT.

For the CDR3, the DNA is TGCGCCAGCAGTCGTGAACGCGGGGGCTCCTTTAACGAAGCTTTCTTT. It specifies CASSRERGGSFNEAFF. This sequence joins TRBV5-1 and TRBJ1-1; a possible D gene is TRBD1 (6 bases). The ends were cut back, 5 bases at V and 8 bases at J, with 25 bases in the middle. The CDR3 is made up of 16 amino acids. Germline V lookup: CDR1 SGHRS, CDR2 YFSETQ.

J is TRBJ2-3 and V is TRBV6-1; TRBD2 aligns across 8 bases. The CDR3 runs 15 residues. V lost 6 bases, J lost 4 bases, and 9 bases stayed unmatched. The V gene's germline CDR1 is MNHNS and CDR2 SASEGT. The CDR3 sequence: CASSDRAGAADTQYF. The DNA of the CDR3 is TGTGCCAGCAGCGATCGAGCGGGGGCCGCAGATACGCAGTATTTT.

The chain links TRBV18 to TRBJ2-5; perhaps TRBD2 as D (5 bases). Trimming took 3 bases from V and 5 from J, leaving 7 bases between them. Looked up from germline, CDR1 is KGHSH and CDR2 is LQKENI. CDR3 length equals 12 residues. Here the CDR3 DNA reads TGTGCCAGCTCACCGGGAGTGGAGACCCAGTACTTC. This sequence encodes CASSPGVETQYF. The whole variable domain, filled in from reference TRBV18 and TRBJ2-5, reads NAGVMQNPRHLVRRRGQEARLRCSPMKGHSHVYWYRQLPEEGLKFMVYLQKENIIDESGMPKERFSAEFPKEGPSILRIQQVVRGDSAAYFCASSPGVETQYFGPGTRLLVL.

The chain couples TRBV29-1 to TRBJ2-7, with TRBD2 identical over 10 bases. The CDR3 has 14 amino acids. V lost 6 bases to trimming and J lost 0 bases; unmatched junction nucleotides: 5. CDR1 SQVTM and CDR2 ANQGSEA come from the germline V gene. For the CDR3, the DNA is TGCAGCGTATTAGCGGGGGGCAGCTCCTACGAGCAGTACTTC. Amino acid sequence: CSVLAGGSSYEQYF.

This sequence joins TRBV7-2 and TRBJ2-7; weak D call: TRBD2 (6 bases). Germline CDR1 and CDR2: SGHTA and FQGNSA. The CDR3 totals 14 residues. Trimming removed 5 bases at V and 0 bases at J, with 11 bases between. CDR3 in amino acids: CASSRRGSSYEQYF. The CDR3 nucleotides are TGTGCCAGCAGCCGTCGGGGGAGCTCCTACGAGCAGTACTTC.

CDR3 bases: TGTGCCACCAGGGCGGGGGGCACCTACAATGAGCAGTTCTTC. Translation gives CATRAGGTYNEQFF. V gene TRBV15 combines with J gene TRBJ2-1, with 8 bases fitting TRBD2. This CDR3 comprises 14 residues. The V segment lost 6 bases and the J segment 2 bases; nucleotides outside the gene matches: 3. Per germline, CDR1 LNHNV and CDR2 YYDKDF (reference sequence).

The genes are TRBV7-2 and TRBJ2-7; 7 nucleotides align to TRBD1. The CDR3 loop spans 13 amino acids. Germline V gene sequence: CDR1 SGHTA, CDR2 FQGNSA. Trimming cost V 5 bases and J 7 bases; bases outside gene matches: 8. The CDR3 loop is CASSPGTVREQYF. For the CDR3, the DNA is TGTGCCAGCAGCCCCGGGACAGTACGGGAGCAGTACTTC.

This chain connects TRBV15 to TRBJ1-6; D not certain. The CDR3 sequence is 18 residues long. Trimming took off 0 bases at V and 4 bases at J, with 16 bases between the two ends. The germline CDR1 and CDR2 sequences are LNHNV and YYDKDF (reference sequence). The CDR3 loop reads CATSRDPRRGGYNSPLHF. The CDR3, as DNA: TGTGCCACCAGCAGAGATCCTCGGCGGGGTGGTTATAATTCACCCCTCCACTTT.

The chain recombines TRBV5-4 with TRBJ2-5, with 13 bases identical to TRBD2. The junction had 10 bases not matched to a gene; V was cut back by 3 bases and J by 5 bases. Germline lookup yields CDR1 SGHNT and CDR2 YYREEE (reference sequence). This CDR3 is 17 amino acids long. The CDR3 region is CASSWKTSGGAKETQYF. The DNA of the CDR3 is TGTGCCAGCAGCTGGAAAACTAGCGGGGGGGCGAAGGAGACCCAGTACTTC.

The V gene is TRBV4-2, the J gene TRBJ2-4; D is possibly TRBD2 (6 bases). CDR1 and CDR2 from the germline V gene are LGHNA and YNFKEQ. The CDR3 is 15 residues long. The V and J ends lost 3 bases and 8 bases respectively, with 17 bases between them. CDR3 in amino acids: CASSHPRLVPDIQYF. For the CDR3, the DNA is TGTGCCAGCAGCCATCCCCGACTAGTTCCCGACATTCAGTACTTC.

As concerns this clone: Other nucleotide sequences from this sample produce the same CDR3. The chain has TRBV7-2 and TRBJ1-2; D may be TRBD1 (5 bases). The CDR3 length is 12 residues. Germline CDR1 is SGHTA and CDR2 is FQGNSA. V shed 2 bases and J shed 4 bases, with 5 bases lying between them. The CDR3 protein is CASSLQGYGYTF. In nucleotides, the CDR3 is TGTGCCAGCAGCTTACAGGGCTATGGCTACACCTTC.

This rearrangement joins TRBV5-1 to TRBJ2-1, with 11 bases lining up with TRBD2. CDR1 and CDR2 (germline): SGHRS, YFSETQ. Trimming took 0 bases from V and 4 from J; bases not matched to a gene: 6. The CDR3 covers 17 residues. The CDR3 sequence: CASSLASTSGVYNEQFF. CDR3 bases: TGCGCCAGCAGCTTGGCATCGACTAGCGGGGTATACAATGAGCAGTTCTTC.

The chain combines TRBV6-5 with TRBJ1-1; D is unresolved. CDR1 is MNHEY and CDR2 is SVGAGI in the germline V gene. V was pared by 0 bases and J by 0 bases, with 5 bases between. This CDR3 comprises 14 residues. The CDR3 sequence is CASSYSSMNTEAFF. Here the CDR3 DNA reads TGTGCCAGCAGTTACTCGAGCATGAACACTGAAGCTTTCTTT.

The chain uses TRBV4-3 and TRBJ2-7, with 9 bases aligning to TRBD1. Unmatched junction bases numbered 8, after V lost 2 bases and J lost 6 bases. CDR1 and CDR2 (germline): LGHNA, YSLEER. The CDR3 has 15 residues. This CDR3 is CASSQQTGTGSEQYF. The CDR3 coding sequence is TGCGCCAGCAGCCAACAAACCGGGACAGGGAGCGAGCAGTACTTC.